The 2 T cell receptor beta chains below all came from one sample that was sequenced in a study of shared clonotypes between healthy human individuals. The protocol was immunoSEQ multiplex PCR, while the TCRdb copy is restricted to in-frame clones and leaves out a portion. The sample lists around 2.1 million clones, 93% occurring once. CD45RO-negative cells were positively selected for CCR7, leaving out terminally differentiated effector memory CD45RA+ cells. Sequences were obtained from naive CD8+ T cells from PBMCs. These receptors were obtained from a young man in good health. Some clones in this sample may be carry-over from other donors' samples.

This clone has more than one count but fewer than ten. This CDR3 is also generated by other DNA sequences in the sample. This rearrangement joins TRBV7-9 to TRBJ2-1; no clear D gene. Per the germline V gene, CDR1 is SEHNR and CDR2 is FQNEAQ (reference sequence). The CDR3 contains 12 residues. With 2 bases removed from V and 7 bases from J, the gap between germline ends came to 6 bases. The CDR3 DNA is TGTGCCAGCAGCTTATCCGGGAATGAGCAGTTCTTC. Amino acids: CASSLSGNEQFF.

The CDR3 nucleotides are TGTGCCAGCAGTGAAAAGACCGGGAGCTCTGGAAACACCATATATTTT. Amino acids: CASSEKTGSSGNTIYF. This sequence joins TRBV2 and TRBJ1-3; D not resolved. CDR3 length: 16 residues. Germline V CDR1 and CDR2: SNHLY, FYNNEI. Trimming removed 2 bases at V and 0 bases at J, with 11 bases between.